Reported below is one T cell receptor (beta chain). Its specificity is unknown. Assay used: immunoSEQ multiplex PCR; TCRdb lists only in-frame clones, some missing. The sample contains some 46,000 clones, around 93% of which appear only once. V shed 5 bases, J shed 7 bases, and the junction held 7 bases outside the gene matches. The CDR3 consists of 13 residues. Germline CDR1 is SGHAT and CDR2 is FQNNGV. This specimen comes from a study of graft-versus-host responses after intestinal transplantation. Whole-study context: All of the recipients had induction that used anti-thymocyte globulin, then tacrolimus and steroids for approximately 3 years.

Overall study findings and caveats: Peak circulating GvH clone levels were associated with early post-transplant HvG declines.

This clonotype was obtained from a human patient who received an intestinal transplant, so some T cells may come from the graft donor. The rearrangement uses TRBV11-2 and TRBJ2-7, with 8 bases that match TRBD1. The specimen comprised PBMCs, sampled approximately 740 days after a first intestinal transplant, on the day of a second. CDR3 sequence (DNA): TGTGCCAGCAGCAAGGACAGGGCAGGGGAGCAGTACTTC. It translates to CASSKDRAGEQYF.